This T cell receptor (beta chain) is drawn from a study of blood T cell repertoires in COVID-19. Study details: PBMCs, B-cell-depleted T cells, or T cells were the source of the cDNA or gDNA that made up the material.

Authors' data handling: Reference gene primer amplification gave estimated nucleated cell counts. The table came from immunoSEQ multiplex PCR; TCRdb's copy has only in-frame clones and leaves some out. D and trimming were read from the DNA, whereas the V and J calls and clone size are those reported in that table. The table lists some 86,000 clones, approximately 83% of them singletons. This clone was detected once. Sequenced sample: peripheral blood. The source of this sequence is a woman aged 80 or over with active or convalescent COVID-19.

CDR3: CASTVTGTYEQYF. The CDR3 DNA reads TGTGCCAGCACGGTTACAGGGACCTACGAGCAGTACTTC. The chain uses TRBV2 and TRBJ2-7; D might be TRBD1 (6 bases). Looked up from germline, CDR1 is SNHLY and CDR2 is FYNNEI. This CDR3 region has 13 residues. Trimming removed 7 bases at V and 2 bases at J, with 12 bases between.